One and the same sample provided the 10 T cell receptor beta chains below, sequenced in a study of regulatory T cells in long-lasting Graves disease. Time point denoted: newly diagnosed GD, antithyroid drugs for less than 3 months. PBMC-extracted RNA yielded the TCR library. HTBI primers from iRepertoire and Arm-PCR of CDR3 regions yielded the TCR beta libraries. TCRdb fed the multiplex PCR reads into MiXCR, producing one record per CDR3 protein. The table lists about 440,000 distinct CDR3 sequences, 15% of them singletons. These data also featured in a second study, about T cells in Graves' hyperthyroidism and ophthalmopathy.

Here the sequenced sample was peripheral blood mononuclear cells (PBMCs), taken at new diagnosis, from a patient treated with antithyroid drugs. These receptors were taken from a woman younger than 45 with Graves disease.

V and J are TRBV4-1 and TRBJ2-7; D unresolved. Germline V gene data show CDR1 as MGHRA and CDR2 as YSYEKL. CDR3 length: 14 amino acids. V was trimmed by 4 bases and J by 2 bases, leaving 12 bases between them. The CDR3 DNA is TGCGCCAGCAGCCCTACTCATGGAGCCTACGAGCAGTACTTC. It encodes CASSPTHGAYEQYF.

This clonotype was counted at least ten times. This chain links TRBV7-9 with TRBJ2-2, with TRBD2 as a possible D gene (5 bases). V was cut by 5 bases and J by 7 bases, with 17 bases left in between. Looked up from germline, CDR1 is SEHNR and CDR2 is FQNEAQ (reference sequence). This CDR3 spans 15 amino acids. The CDR3, as DNA: TGTGCCAGCAGCGCTAGCACGCCCCTGGGCGGGGAGCTGTTTTTT. This translates into CASSASTPLGGELFF.

This clonotype was observed at least ten times. The CDR3 ends on some other residue instead of the conserved phenylalanine or tryptophan, so this is likely a read error. Because the CDR3's place on the DNA is in doubt, the DNA is left out and the CDR3 is given as listed by TCRdb. J is TRBJ2-5 and V is TRBV7-9; the table's D call, TRBD1, has no DNA check behind it. The germline CDR1 and CDR2 sequences are SEHNR and FQNEAQ (reference sequence). Termini included, the CDR3 measures 12 amino acids. The CDR3 spells CASSLLLGTGEI.

This clonotype was seen more than once but under ten times. The rearrangement uses TRBV20-1 and TRBJ2-4; D is uncertain. Germline CDR1 is DFQATT and CDR2 is SNEGSKA (reference sequence). Trimming left V 3 bases short and J 1 base short, with 7 bases between. This CDR3 has 13 amino acids. CDR3 in amino acids: CSASPEAKNIQYF. As DNA, the CDR3 is TGCAGTGCTAGTCCAGAGGCCAAAAACATTCAGTACTTC.

This clonotype was detected many times. J is TRBJ1-1 and V is TRBV3-1; D gene ambiguous. From germline, CDR1 is LGHDT and CDR2 YNNKEL (reference sequence). Trimming cost V 1 base and J 1 base, with 10 bases left between them. There are 15 residues in the CDR3. The CDR3 bases are TGTGCCAGCAGCCAAGTGGTTGGCAGGAACACTGAAGCTTTCTTT. Residues: CASSQVVGRNTEAFF.

This clonotype has ten or more counts. The rearrangement links TRBV6-2 or TRBV6-3 to TRBJ2-3; 7 bases line up with TRBD2. Germline CDR1 and CDR2: MNHEY and SVGEGT. This CDR3 spans 18 amino acids. V lost 2 bases and J lost 2; bases outside the gene matches: 13. For the CDR3, the DNA is TGTGCCAGCAGTTACGGGAGGGGAGCGGGACTAAACACAGATACGCAGTATTTT. This translates into CASSYGRGAGLNTDTQYF.

This clonotype was recorded at least ten times. V and J are TRBV5-1 and TRBJ2-7; D might be TRBD1 (5 bases). The CDR3 has 15 amino acids. The V gene's germline CDR1 is SGHRS and CDR2 YFSETQ. Trimming removed 8 bases from V and 0 bases from J, with 18 bases in between. CDR3 sequence reads: CASTSGLSSSYEQYF. DNA for the CDR3: TGCGCCAGTACCTCAGGGCTTAGCAGCTCCTACGAGCAGTACTTC.

In this sample, this clonotype turned up many times. One end of the junction is discordant with germline, which a read error may explain. The CDR3 DNA is TGTGCCAGCAGCTTGGGACCCGAGCAGTACTTC. Residues: CASSLGPEQYF. This rearrangement joins TRBV5-1 to TRBJ2-7; D may be TRBD1 or TRBD2 (5 bases each). From germline, CDR1 is SGHRS and CDR2 YFSETQ. The CDR3 extends over 11 amino acids.

This chain joins TRBV13 and TRBJ2-1; TRBD2 agrees at 13 bases. The germline gives CDR1 PRHDT, CDR2 FYEKMQ (reference sequence). Unmatched junction bases numbered 12, after V lost 4 bases and J lost 0 bases. This CDR3 is built from 20 residues. This chain's CDR3 is CASSSAARLAGGSSYNEQFF. The CDR3 DNA follows: TGTGCCAGCAGCTCAGCCGCCCGACTAGCGGGAGGTTCCTCCTACAATGAGCAGTTCTTC.

This clonotype has at least ten counts. V usage is TRBV7-9 and J usage is TRBJ2-5, with D perhaps matching TRBD2 (5 bases). CDR3 length equals 14 residues. Germline CDR1 SEHNR, CDR2 FQNEAQ (reference sequence). The ends were cut back, 2 bases at V and 0 bases at J, with 7 bases in the middle. CDR3: CASSLRGYQETQYF. The DNA for the CDR3 is TGTGCCAGCAGCTTAAGAGGGTACCAAGAGACCCAGTACTTC.